Below are 15 T cell receptor beta chains sequenced from a single sample in a study of T cells in Graves' hyperthyroidism and ophthalmopathy. The TCR beta CDR3 regions underwent amplification using RNA transcripts as the source. When the TCR CDR3 underwent first-round RT-PCR, the HTBI primer set was used. TCRdb re-analysed the multiplex PCR reads in MiXCR, keeping a single row per CDR3 protein. The sample lists hundreds of thousands of distinct CDR3 sequences; 12% to 15% were seen once. Sequences were obtained from blood. The receptors derive from a woman aged 18 to 35 with Graves' hyperthyroidism.

Many counts were recorded for this clonotype. V usage is TRBV20-1 and J usage is TRBJ2-7, with D hard to call. The germline V gene encodes CDR1 DFQATT and CDR2 SNEGSKA (reference sequence). CDR3 length: 13 amino acids. V was cut by 5 bases and J by 0 bases, with 11 bases left in between. Here the CDR3 reads CSAFSRSSYEQYF. The CDR3, as DNA: TGCAGTGCTTTTAGCAGGAGCTCCTACGAGCAGTACTTC.

CDR3 protein: CASSARVGGNNIQYF. In nucleotides, the CDR3 is TGTGCCAGCAGCGCAAGAGTGGGTGGAAACAACATTCAGTACTTC. This rearrangement joins TRBV7-2 to TRBJ2-4; D remains unclear. Deletions cut 5 bases from V and 7 bases from J, with 18 bases between. Germline CDR1 SGHTA, CDR2 FQGNSA. The CDR3 totals 15 residues.

This sequence joins TRBV5-4 and TRBJ2-2; TRBD1 agrees at 8 bases. Germline loops: CDR1 SGHNT, CDR2 YYREEE (reference sequence). With V trimmed by 0 bases and J by 5 bases, 6 bases remained unmatched. The CDR3 has 16 residues. The CDR3 here is CASSLGPGGGTGELFF. The CDR3 DNA is TGTGCCAGCAGCTTGGGACCAGGGGGCGGAACCGGGGAGCTGTTTTTT.

The chain uses TRBV12-3 or TRBV12-4 and TRBJ2-2; no clear D gene. The CDR3 spans 14 residues. Trimming left V 2 bases short and J 6 bases short, with 10 bases between. The CDR3 spells CASSLQAIAGELFF. The CDR3 bases are TGTGCCAGCAGTTTACAAGCGATTGCCGGGGAGCTGTTTTTT.

This clonotype was seen only a few times. This rearrangement joins TRBV29-1 to TRBJ1-6; maybe TRBD1 (6 bases). The CDR3 runs 14 residues. The V gene lost 6 bases and the J gene lost 9 bases, with 18 bases spanning the gap. Germline values: CDR1 SQVTM, CDR2 ANQGSEA. The CDR3 reads CSVETGPRGSPLHF. The DNA for the CDR3 is TGCAGCGTCGAAACAGGTCCCAGGGGTTCACCCCTCCACTTT.

The chain employs TRBV28 and TRBJ1-5, with TRBD1 as a possible D gene (5 bases). CDR3 length: 15 residues. Germline V gene lookup returns CDR1 MDHEN and CDR2 SYDVKM. With 6 bases removed from V and 5 bases from J, the gap between germline ends came to 17 bases. The chain's CDR3 is CASRDRRGADQPQHF. In DNA, the CDR3 is TGTGCCAGCAGAGACCGTAGAGGGGCGGATCAGCCCCAGCATTTT.

This chain joins TRBV7-3 and TRBJ2-1; the match to TRBD2 covers 13 bases. Germline CDR1 SGHTA, CDR2 FQGTGA. The CDR3 is made up of 17 amino acids. The junction had 4 bases not matched to a gene; V was cut back by 5 bases and J by 0 bases. DNA for the CDR3: TGTGCCAGCAGCCCTGGGACTAGCGGGATCTCCTACAATGAGCAGTTCTTC. Its translation: CASSPGTSGISYNEQFF. Full variable domain (rest looked up from reference TRBV7-3 and TRBJ2-1): GAGVSQTPSNKVTEKGKYVELRCDPISGHTALYWYRQSLGQGPEFLIYFQGTGAADDSGLPNDRFFAVRPEGSVSTLKIQRTERGDSAVYLCASSPGTSGISYNEQFFGPGTRLTVL.

This clonotype was counted a few times. The genes are TRBV6-1 and TRBJ2-2; D remains unclear. The CDR3 consists of 20 residues. With 8 bases removed from V and 5 bases from J, the gap between germline ends came to 33 bases. CDR1 is MNHNS and CDR2 is SASEGT in the germline V gene. The CDR3 DNA reads as TGTGCCAGCTCACCACCGCCCGAAGCACAATACATATTCGGGACCGGGGAGCTGTTTTTT. This sequence encodes CASSPPPEAQYIFGTGELFF.

This clonotype was detected only a few times. V is TRBV5-1 and J is TRBJ1-5; D gene uncertain. This CDR3 region has 15 residues. Between the trimmed V and J ends, which lost 5 bases and 0 bases, there was a span of 12 bases. Germline V CDR1 and CDR2: SGHRS, YFSETQ. CDR3 in DNA: TGCGCCAGCAGTTCAGACGGGCATAGCAATCAGCCCCAGCATTTT. Protein product: CASSSDGHSNQPQHF.

This clonotype was observed a few times. The V gene is TRBV28, the J gene TRBJ1-1; 9 nucleotides agree with TRBD1. Germline CDR1 MDHEN, CDR2 SYDVKM. The CDR3 loop spans 15 amino acids. V shed 6 bases and J 1 base; nucleotides not matched to a gene: 6. The CDR3 spells CASRRWDRENTEAFF. DNA of the CDR3: TGTGCCAGCAGGCGATGGGACAGGGAGAACACTGAAGCTTTCTTT.

This clonotype was seen repeatedly, ten times or more. The rearrangement uses TRBV11-2 and TRBJ1-1; 12 positions match TRBD1. V trimming: 5 bases; J trimming: 5 bases; junction bases outside the gene matches: 6. Germline values: CDR1 SGHAT, CDR2 FQNNGV. The CDR3 covers 15 residues. CDR3 nucleotide sequence: TGTGCCAGCAGCGGGACAGGGGGCTTCTTGACTGAAGCTTTCTTT. The encoded protein is CASSGTGGFLTEAFF. The full variable domain, rest sourced from reference TRBV11-2 and TRBJ1-1, is EAGVAQSPRYKIIEKRQSVAFWCNPISGHATLYWYQQILGQGPKLLIQFQNNGVVDDSQLPKDRFSAERLKGVDSTLKIQPAKLEDSAVYLCASSGTGGFLTEAFFGQGTRLTVV.

The rearrangement uses TRBV29-1 and TRBJ2-1, with TRBD2 matching 9 bases. The CDR3 consists of 14 residues. Germline V gene data show CDR1 as SQVTM and CDR2 as ANQGSEA. The V and J ends lost 4 bases and 4 bases, in that order; junction bases with no gene match: 5. CDR3 nucleotides: TGCAGCGTTGTGCGGCTAGCGGGGTACAATGAGCAGTTCTTC. This sequence encodes CSVVRLAGYNEQFF.

This clonotype occurred many times. The rearrangement links TRBV6-2 or TRBV6-3 to TRBJ2-1; 7 bases line up with TRBD1. The trim removed 11 bases at V and 8 bases at J, leaving 15 bases unmatched. There are 14 residues in the CDR3. Germline-derived CDR1 and CDR2 are MNHEY and SVGEGT. DNA of the CDR3: TGTGCCGCGCAGGGGGACAGAATGACACATGAGCAGTTCTTC. It translates to CAAQGDRMTHEQFF.

Points on this clonotype: A much larger clone lies a single base off, so this may be a read error. The chain couples TRBV4-1 to TRBJ2-1; 11 bases are shared with TRBD1. Looked up from germline, CDR1 is MGHRA and CDR2 is YSYEKL. The CDR3 totals 14 residues. The CDR3 sequence is CASSQPDRGLEQFF. CDR3 bases: TGTGCCAGCAGCCAACCGGACAGGGGGCTCGAGCAGTTCTTC.

This clonotype came up many times. This chain connects TRBV7-2 to TRBJ2-3; 8 bases are a match to TRBD2. V was pared by 4 bases and J by 0 bases, with 6 bases of the junction left unmatched. The CDR3 contains 16 residues. The germline gives CDR1 SGHTA, CDR2 FQGNSA. The chain's CDR3 is CASSSTQRGSTDTQYF. The CDR3 bases are TGTGCCAGCAGCTCAACCCAGCGGGGGAGCACAGATACGCAGTATTTT.